This T cell receptor (beta chain) was found in a study of T cell clonality in common variable immunodeficiency. Study-level points and caveats: Common variable immunodeficiency TCR beta sequences reportedly had fewer deletions and N-nucleotide insertions.

Aged about 8 to 64 years, CVID subjects averaged around 43 years old. V was clipped by 0 bases and J by 5 bases; unmatched bases: 6. Germline V gene lookup returns CDR1 SGHNT and CDR2 YYREEE (reference sequence). The CDR3 totals 16 residues. This clone was observed at least ten times. Its cognate antigen is unknown. The read terminates 3 residues before the CDR3 end, so the remaining end is supplied by the germline J gene. Sequencing used immunoSEQ multiplex PCR; TCRdb keeps in-frame clones, though not all of them. The sample is made up of approximately 30,000 clones, none counted only once. The gene calls are TRBV5-4 and TRBJ2-5; TRBD2 matches 11 bases. Sample: peripheral blood mononuclear cells. The source is a human donor with common variable immunodeficiency. The part of the CDR3 DNA that was read is TGTGCCAGCAGCTTGGTCGTAGCGGGAGGGCCCGAGACC. Protein sequence: CASSLVVAGGPET. The whole CDR3 region reads CASSLVVAGGPETQYF. The full variable domain, with the rest looked up from reference TRBV5-4 and TRBJ2-5, is ETGVTQSPTHLIKTRGQQVTLRCSSQSGHNTVSWYQQALGQGPQFIFQYYREEENGRGNFPPRFSGLQFPNYSSELNVNALELDDSALYLCASSLVVAGGPETQYFGPGTRLLVL.